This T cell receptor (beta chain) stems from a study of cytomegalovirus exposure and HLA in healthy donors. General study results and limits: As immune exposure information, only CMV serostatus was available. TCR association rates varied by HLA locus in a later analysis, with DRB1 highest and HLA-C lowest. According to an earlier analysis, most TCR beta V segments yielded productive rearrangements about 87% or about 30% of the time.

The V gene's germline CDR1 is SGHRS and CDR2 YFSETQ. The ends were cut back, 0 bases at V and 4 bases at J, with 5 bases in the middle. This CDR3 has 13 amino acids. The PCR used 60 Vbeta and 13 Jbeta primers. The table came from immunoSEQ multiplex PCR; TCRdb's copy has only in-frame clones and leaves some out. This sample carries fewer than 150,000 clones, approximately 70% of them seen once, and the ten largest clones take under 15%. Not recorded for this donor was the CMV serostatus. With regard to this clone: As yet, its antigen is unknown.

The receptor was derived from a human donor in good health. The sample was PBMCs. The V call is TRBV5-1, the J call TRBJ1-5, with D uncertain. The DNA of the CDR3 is TGCGCCAGCAGCTTGGAATCAAATCAGCCCCAGCATTTT. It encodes CASSLESNQPQHF.